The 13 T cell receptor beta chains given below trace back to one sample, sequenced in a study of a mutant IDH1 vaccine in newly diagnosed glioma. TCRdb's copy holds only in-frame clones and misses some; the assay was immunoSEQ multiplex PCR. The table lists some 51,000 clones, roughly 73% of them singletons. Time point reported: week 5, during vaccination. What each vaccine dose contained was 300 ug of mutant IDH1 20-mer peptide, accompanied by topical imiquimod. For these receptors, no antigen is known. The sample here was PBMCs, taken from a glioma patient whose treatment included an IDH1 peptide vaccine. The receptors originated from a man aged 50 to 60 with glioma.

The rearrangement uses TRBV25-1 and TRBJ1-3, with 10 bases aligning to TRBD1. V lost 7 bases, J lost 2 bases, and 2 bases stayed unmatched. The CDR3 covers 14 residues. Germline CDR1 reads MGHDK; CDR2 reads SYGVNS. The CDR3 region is CASTGQGAGNTIYF. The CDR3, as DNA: TGTGCCAGCACTGGACAGGGGGCTGGAAACACCATATATTTT.

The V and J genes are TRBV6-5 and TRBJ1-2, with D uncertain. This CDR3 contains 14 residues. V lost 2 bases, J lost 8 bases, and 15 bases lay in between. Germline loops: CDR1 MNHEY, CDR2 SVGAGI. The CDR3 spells CASSYVSGVEGYTF. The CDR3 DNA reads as TGTGCCAGCAGTTACGTTAGCGGGGTCGAGGGCTACACCTTC.

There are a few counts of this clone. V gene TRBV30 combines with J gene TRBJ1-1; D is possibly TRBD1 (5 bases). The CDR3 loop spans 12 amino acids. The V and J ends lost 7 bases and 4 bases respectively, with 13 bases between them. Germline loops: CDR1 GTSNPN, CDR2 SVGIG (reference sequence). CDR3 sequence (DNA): TGTGCCTCTCGGGGGGGGAGCACTGAAGCTTTCTTT. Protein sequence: CASRGGSTEAFF.

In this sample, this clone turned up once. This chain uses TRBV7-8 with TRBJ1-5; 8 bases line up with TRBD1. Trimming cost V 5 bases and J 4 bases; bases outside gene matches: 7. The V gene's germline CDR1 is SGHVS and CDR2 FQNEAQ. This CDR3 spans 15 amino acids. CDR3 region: CASSPNTGGNQPQHF. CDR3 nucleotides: TGTGCCAGCAGCCCGAACACAGGGGGAAATCAGCCCCAGCATTTT.

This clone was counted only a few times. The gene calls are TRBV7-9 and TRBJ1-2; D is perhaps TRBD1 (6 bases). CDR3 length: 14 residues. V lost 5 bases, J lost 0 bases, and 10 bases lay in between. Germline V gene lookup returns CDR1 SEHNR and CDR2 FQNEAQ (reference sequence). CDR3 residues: CASSPTGANYGYTF. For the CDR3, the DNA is TGTGCCAGCAGCCCGACAGGAGCTAACTATGGCTACACCTTC.

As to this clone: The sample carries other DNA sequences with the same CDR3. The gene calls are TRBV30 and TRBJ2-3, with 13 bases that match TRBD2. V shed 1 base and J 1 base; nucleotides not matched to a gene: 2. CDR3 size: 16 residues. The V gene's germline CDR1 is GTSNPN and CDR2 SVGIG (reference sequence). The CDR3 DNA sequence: TGTGCCTGGAGTGGGGGGACTAGCGGGGGCACAGATACGCAGTATTTT. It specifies CAWSGGTSGGTDTQYF.

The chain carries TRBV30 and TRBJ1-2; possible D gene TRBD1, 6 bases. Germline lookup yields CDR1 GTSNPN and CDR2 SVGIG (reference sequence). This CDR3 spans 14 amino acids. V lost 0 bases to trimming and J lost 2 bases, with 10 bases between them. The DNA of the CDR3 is TGTGCCTGGAGTGTAGGAACAGGGAACTATGGCTACACCTTC. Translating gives CAWSVGTGNYGYTF.

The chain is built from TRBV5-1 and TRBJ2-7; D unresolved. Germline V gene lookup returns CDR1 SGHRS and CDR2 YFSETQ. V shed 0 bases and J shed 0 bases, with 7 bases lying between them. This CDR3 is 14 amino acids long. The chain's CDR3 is CASSLDGASYEQYF. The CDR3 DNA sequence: TGCGCCAGCAGCTTGGACGGTGCCTCCTACGAGCAGTACTTC.

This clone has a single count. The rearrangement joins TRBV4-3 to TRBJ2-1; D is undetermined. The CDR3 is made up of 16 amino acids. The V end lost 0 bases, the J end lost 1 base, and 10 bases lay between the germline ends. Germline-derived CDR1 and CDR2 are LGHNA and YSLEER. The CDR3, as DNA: TGCGCCAGCAGCCAAGAAGCCTCTTGGTCCTACAATGAGCAGTTCTTC. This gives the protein CASSQEASWSYNEQFF.

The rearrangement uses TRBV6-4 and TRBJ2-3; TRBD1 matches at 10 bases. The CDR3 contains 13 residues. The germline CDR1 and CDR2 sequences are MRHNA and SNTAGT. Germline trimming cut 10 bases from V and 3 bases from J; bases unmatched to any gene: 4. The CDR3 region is CATGQGHTDTQYF. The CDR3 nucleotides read TGTGCCACGGGACAGGGGCATACAGATACGCAGTATTTT.

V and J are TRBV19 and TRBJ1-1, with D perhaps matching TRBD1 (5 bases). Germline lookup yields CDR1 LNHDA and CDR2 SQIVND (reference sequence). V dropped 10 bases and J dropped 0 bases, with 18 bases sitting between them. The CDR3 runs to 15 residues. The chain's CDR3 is CATYKDQGMNTEAFF. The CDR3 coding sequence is TGTGCCACCTACAAAGATCAGGGCATGAACACTGAAGCTTTCTTT.

Here the CDR3 reads CASRKGQGVYEQYF. CDR3 nucleotides: TGCGCCAGCAGAAAGGGACAGGGGGTCTACGAGCAGTACTTC. The chain combines TRBV10-2 with TRBJ2-7, with 11 bases fitting TRBD1. V gave up 6 bases and J gave up 3 bases; unmatched junction bases: 4. CDR3 length equals 14 residues. CDR1 is WSHSY and CDR2 is SAAADI in the germline V gene.

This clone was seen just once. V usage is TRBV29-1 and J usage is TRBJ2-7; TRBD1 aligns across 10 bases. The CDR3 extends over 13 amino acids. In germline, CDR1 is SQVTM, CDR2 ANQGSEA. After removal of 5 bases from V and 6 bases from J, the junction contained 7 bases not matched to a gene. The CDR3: CSVTGTGALEQYF. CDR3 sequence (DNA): TGCAGCGTTACCGGGACAGGGGCCCTCGAGCAGTACTTC.